The clone carrying this T cell receptor beta chain was observed a handful of times. Its antigen is currently unknown. Other nucleotide sequences in the sample specify the same CDR3. This sample was taken from a study of cytomegalovirus exposure and HLA in healthy donors. Germline V CDR1 and CDR2: ENHRY, SYGVKD. The V gene end was trimmed by 3 bases and the J gene end by 4 bases; junction bases not matched to a gene: 3. This CDR3 region has 15 residues. The study ran its PCR with 60 Vbeta and 13 Jbeta primers. Some clones are missing from TCRdb's copy, which holds only in-frame ones; the method was immunoSEQ multiplex PCR. Of more than 95,000 clones listed, roughly 79% are singletons. Study outcomes and limitations: Exclusion as indistinguishable affected some V segments, including TRBV6-2 and TRBV6-3. Links to common viral pathogens appeared, in a later analysis, for several of the most significant clusters.

The specimen was PBMCs. This rearrangement joins TRBV10-3 to TRBJ2-7; 13 bases line up with TRBD2. The sequence was obtained from a woman under 40 in good health and CMV-seronegative. CDR3 DNA: TGTGCCATCAGTGAAGGGACTAGCGGGACGTACGAGCAGTACTTC. As protein: CAISEGTSGTYEQYF.